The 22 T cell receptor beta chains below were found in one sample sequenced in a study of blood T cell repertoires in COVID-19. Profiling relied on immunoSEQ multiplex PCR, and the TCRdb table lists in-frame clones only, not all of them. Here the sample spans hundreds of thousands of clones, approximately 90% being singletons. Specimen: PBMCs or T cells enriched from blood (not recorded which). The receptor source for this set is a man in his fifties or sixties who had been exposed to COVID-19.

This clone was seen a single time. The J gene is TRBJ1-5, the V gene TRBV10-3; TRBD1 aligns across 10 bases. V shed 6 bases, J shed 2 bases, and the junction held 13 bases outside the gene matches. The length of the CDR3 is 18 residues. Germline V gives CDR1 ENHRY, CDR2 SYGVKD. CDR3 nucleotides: TGTGCCATCAGCAGCGGTCCGGGACAGGGGCTCCGCAATCAGCCCCAGCATTTT. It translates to CAISSGPGQGLRNQPQHF.

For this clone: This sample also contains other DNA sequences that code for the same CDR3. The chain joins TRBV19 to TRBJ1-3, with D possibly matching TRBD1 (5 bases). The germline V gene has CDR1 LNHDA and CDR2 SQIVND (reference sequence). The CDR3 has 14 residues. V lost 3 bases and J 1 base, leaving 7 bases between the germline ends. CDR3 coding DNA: TGTGCCAGTAGTATCACAGGATCTGGAAACACCATATATTTT. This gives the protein CASSITGSGNTIYF.

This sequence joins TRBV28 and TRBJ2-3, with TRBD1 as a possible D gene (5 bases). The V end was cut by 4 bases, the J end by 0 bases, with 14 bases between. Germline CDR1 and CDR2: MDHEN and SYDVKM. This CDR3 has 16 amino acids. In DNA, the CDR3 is TGTGCCAGCAGTTCCGTCGACAGCTCTAGCACAGATACGCAGTATTTT. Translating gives CASSSVDSSSTDTQYF.

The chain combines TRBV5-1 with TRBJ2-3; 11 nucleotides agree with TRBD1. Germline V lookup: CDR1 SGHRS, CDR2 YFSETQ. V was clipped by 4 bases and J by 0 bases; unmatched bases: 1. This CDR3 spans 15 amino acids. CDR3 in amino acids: CASSGTGGSTDTQYF. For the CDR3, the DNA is TGCGCCAGCAGCGGGACAGGGGGAAGCACAGATACGCAGTATTTT.

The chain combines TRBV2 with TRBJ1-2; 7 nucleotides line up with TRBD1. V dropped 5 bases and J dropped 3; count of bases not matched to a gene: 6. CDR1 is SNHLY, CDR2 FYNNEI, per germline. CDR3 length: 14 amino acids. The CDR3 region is CASSKDTGDYGYTF. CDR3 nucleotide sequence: TGTGCCAGCAGTAAGGATACAGGGGACTATGGCTACACCTTC.

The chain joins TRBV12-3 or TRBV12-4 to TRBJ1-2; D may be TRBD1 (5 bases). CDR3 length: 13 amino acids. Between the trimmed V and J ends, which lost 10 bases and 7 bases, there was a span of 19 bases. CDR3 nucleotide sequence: TGTGCCACGCGGGGCACAAGGATAAGTGGCTACACCTTC. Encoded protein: CATRGTRISGYTF.

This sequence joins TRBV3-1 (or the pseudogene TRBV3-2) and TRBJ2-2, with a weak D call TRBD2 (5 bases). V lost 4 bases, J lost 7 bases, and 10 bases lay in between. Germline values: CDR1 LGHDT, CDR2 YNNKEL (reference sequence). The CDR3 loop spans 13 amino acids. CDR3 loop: CASSPSWDGELFF. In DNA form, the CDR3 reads TGTGCCAGCAGCCCTAGCTGGGACGGGGAGCTGTTTTTT.

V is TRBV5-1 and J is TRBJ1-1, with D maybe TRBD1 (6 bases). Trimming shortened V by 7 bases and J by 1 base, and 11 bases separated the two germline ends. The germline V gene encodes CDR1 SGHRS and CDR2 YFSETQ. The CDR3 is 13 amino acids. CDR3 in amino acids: CASAQGKNTEAFF. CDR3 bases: TGCGCCAGCGCTCAGGGGAAGAACACTGAAGCTTTCTTT.

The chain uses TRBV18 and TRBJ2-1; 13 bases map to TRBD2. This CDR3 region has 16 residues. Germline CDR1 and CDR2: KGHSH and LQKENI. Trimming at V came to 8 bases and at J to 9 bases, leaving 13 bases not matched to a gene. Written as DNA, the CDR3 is TGTGCCAGCATACACACAACTAGCGGGGGGGCCCCTGAGCAGTTCTTC. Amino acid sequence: CASIHTTSGGAPEQFF.

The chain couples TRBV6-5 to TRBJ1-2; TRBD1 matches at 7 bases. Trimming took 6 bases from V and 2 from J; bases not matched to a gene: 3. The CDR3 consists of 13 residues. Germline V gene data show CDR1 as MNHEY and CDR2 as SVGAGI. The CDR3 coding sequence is TGTGCCAGCAGCACGACAGGGAACTATGGCTACACCTTC. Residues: CASSTTGNYGYTF.

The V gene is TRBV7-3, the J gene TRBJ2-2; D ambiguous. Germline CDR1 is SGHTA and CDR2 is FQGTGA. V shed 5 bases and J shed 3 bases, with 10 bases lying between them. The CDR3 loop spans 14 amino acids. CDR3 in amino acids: CASSPSLYTGELFF. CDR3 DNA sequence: TGTGCCAGCAGCCCCTCCCTTTACACCGGGGAGCTGTTTTTT.

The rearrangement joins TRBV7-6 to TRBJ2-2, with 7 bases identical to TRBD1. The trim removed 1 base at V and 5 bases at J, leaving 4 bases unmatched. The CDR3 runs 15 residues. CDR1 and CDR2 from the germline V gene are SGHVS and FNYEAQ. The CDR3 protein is CASSLGQGGTGELFF. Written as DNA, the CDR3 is TGTGCCAGCAGCTTAGGACAGGGCGGAACCGGGGAGCTGTTTTTT.

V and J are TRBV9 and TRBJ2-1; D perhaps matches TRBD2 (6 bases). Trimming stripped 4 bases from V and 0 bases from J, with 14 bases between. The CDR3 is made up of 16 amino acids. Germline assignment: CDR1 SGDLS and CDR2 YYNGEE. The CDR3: CASSRRRGSSYNEQFF. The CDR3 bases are TGTGCCAGCAGCCGAAGGAGGGGAAGCTCCTACAATGAGCAGTTCTTC.

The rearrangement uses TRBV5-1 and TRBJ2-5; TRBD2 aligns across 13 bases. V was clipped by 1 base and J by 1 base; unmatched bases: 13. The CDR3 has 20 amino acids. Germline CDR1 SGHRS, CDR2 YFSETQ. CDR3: CASSLNIWSRLAGGQETQYF. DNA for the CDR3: TGCGCCAGCAGCTTGAATATCTGGTCGAGACTAGCGGGGGGCCAAGAGACCCAGTACTTC. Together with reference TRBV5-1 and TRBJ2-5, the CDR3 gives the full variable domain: KAGVTQTPRYLIKTRGQQVTLSCSPISGHRSVSWYQQTPGQGLQFLFEYFSETQRNKGNFPGRFSGRQFSNSRSEMNVSTLELGDSALYLCASSLNIWSRLAGGQETQYFGPGTRLLVL.

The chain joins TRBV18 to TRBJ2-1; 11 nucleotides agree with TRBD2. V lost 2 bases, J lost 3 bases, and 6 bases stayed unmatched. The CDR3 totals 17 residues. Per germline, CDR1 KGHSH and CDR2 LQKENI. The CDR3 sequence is CASSPGGLAGGYNEQFF. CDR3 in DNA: TGTGCCAGCTCACCAGGGGGTCTAGCGGGAGGCTACAATGAGCAGTTCTTC.

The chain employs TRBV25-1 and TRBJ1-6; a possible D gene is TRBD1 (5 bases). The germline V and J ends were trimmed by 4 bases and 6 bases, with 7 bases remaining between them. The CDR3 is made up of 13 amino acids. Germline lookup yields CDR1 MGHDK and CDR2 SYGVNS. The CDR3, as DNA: TGTGCCAGCAGTGTCCAGGGTAATTCACCCCTCCACTTT. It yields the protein CASSVQGNSPLHF.

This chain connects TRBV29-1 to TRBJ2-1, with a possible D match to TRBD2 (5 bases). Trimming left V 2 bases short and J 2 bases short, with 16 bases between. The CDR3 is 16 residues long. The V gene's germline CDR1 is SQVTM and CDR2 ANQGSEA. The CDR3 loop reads CSVESSSAPTYNEQFF. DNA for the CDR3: TGCAGCGTTGAATCGAGTAGCGCGCCGACCTACAATGAGCAGTTCTTC.

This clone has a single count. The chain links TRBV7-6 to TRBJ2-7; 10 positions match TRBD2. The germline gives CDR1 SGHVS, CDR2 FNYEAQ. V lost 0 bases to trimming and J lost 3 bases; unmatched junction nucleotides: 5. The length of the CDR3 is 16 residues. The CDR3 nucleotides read TGTGCCAGCAGCTTAGCGCCTAGCGGGGGATTCTACGAGCAGTACTTC. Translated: CASSLAPSGGFYEQYF.

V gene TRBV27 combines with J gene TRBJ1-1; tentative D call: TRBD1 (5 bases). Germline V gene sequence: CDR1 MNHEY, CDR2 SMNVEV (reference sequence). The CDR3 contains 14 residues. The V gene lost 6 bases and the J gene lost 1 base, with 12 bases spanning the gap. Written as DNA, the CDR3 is TGTGCCAGCAGGCGGGGGGGGTGGAACACTGAAGCTTTCTTT. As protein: CASRRGGWNTEAFF.

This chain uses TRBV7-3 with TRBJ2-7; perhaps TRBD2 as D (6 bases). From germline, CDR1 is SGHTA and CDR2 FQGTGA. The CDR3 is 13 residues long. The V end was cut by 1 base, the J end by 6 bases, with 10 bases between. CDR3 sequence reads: CASSLNSGGEQYF. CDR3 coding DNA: TGTGCCAGCAGCTTAAATTCCGGGGGCGAGCAGTACTTC.

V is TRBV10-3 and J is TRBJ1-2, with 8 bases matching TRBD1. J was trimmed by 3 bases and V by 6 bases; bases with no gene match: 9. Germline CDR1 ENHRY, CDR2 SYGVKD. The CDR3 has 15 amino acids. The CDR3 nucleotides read TGTGCCATCAGGGGACAGGCCAGCGGTGACTATGGCTACACCTTC. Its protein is CAIRGQASGDYGYTF.

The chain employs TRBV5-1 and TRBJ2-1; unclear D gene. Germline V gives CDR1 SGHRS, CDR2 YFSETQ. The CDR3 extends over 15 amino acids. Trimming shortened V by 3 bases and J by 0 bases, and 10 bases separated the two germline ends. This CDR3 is CASSSYGSSYNEQFF. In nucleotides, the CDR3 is TGCGCCAGCAGCTCATATGGTAGCTCCTACAATGAGCAGTTCTTC. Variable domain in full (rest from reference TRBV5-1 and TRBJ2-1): KAGVTQTPRYLIKTRGQQVTLSCSPISGHRSVSWYQQTPGQGLQFLFEYFSETQRNKGNFPGRFSGRQFSNSRSEMNVSTLELGDSALYLCASSSYGSSYNEQFFGPGTRLTVL.